This T cell receptor (beta chain) was identified in a study of regulatory T cells in long-lasting Graves disease. Broader study findings: Persistent disease was associated with favored TRBV28 usage and with favored use of TRBJ1-2 and TRBJ2-5.

Concerning this clonotype itself: Its specificity is unknown.

Libraries of TCR beta came from iRepertoire HTBI primers plus Arm-PCR of CDR3 regions. In TCRdb, the multiplex PCR reads were re-called with MiXCR into one record per CDR3 protein. The sample lists 400,000 or so distinct CDR3 sequences, 23% occurring once. The CDR3 has 13 residues. The germline V and J ends were trimmed by 5 bases and 7 bases, with 13 bases remaining between them. Time point denoted: persistent/refractory GD, antithyroid drugs over 5 years with positive TRAb. RNA extracted from PBMCs served as the sequencing template. Sequenced material: peripheral blood mononuclear cells (PBMCs), taken when the disease was refractory, from a patient treated with antithyroid drugs. This chain uses TRBV12-3 or TRBV12-4 with TRBJ2-3; D unclear. The sequence derives from a female donor with Graves disease. CDR3 coding DNA: TGTGCCAGCAGTGCCGCCGAGACAAATACGCAGTATTTT. Encoded protein: CASSAAETNTQYF.